This is a list of T cell receptor beta chains from one sample in a study of T cell responses to AZD1222 COVID-19 vaccine. Profiling relied on immunoSEQ multiplex PCR, and the TCRdb table lists in-frame clones only, not all of them. Among fewer than 70,000 clones, 89% were seen once, and the ten largest hold about 6.3%. The material sequenced was peripheral blood, taken 28 days after the second AZD1222 dose. These receptors originate from an adult who received the AZD1222 COVID-19 vaccine. Each CDR3 is given with its conserved first and last residue. A D gene is named only where the DNA matches it firmly. Expanded clones are given a class, and other clones once, few, many or no size at all.

v_call	clone_size	d_call	j_call	cdr3_aa	cdr3_nt
TRBV5-5	.	TRBD2	TRBJ2-7	CASSFRTSGVSEQYF	TGTGCCAGCAGCTTTCGGACTAGCGGGGTTAGCGAGCAGTACTTC
TRBV27	.	.	TRBJ1-5	CASSLQGQPQHF	TGTGCCAGCAGTTTACAGGGTCAGCCCCAGCATTTT
TRBV24-1	.	.	TRBJ2-2	CATSDTGSNTGELFF	TGTGCCACCAGTGATACAGGATCGAACACCGGGGAGCTGTTTTTT
TRBV5-8	.	.	TRBJ1-5	CASSLKQPQHF	TGTGCCAGCAGCTTGAAGCAGCCCCAGCATTTT
TRBV24-1	few	.	TRBJ1-6	CATSDLGGEGDNSPLHF	TGTGCCACCAGTGATTTGGGTGGGGAGGGAGATAATTCACCCCTCCACTTT
TRBV3-1/TRBV3-2	.	.	TRBJ2-1	CASRAGAGVTGGVNEQFF	TGTGCCAGCAGGGCAGGGGCGGGAGTAACGGGTGGTGTAAATGAGCAGTTCTTC
TRBV2	few	.	TRBJ1-5	CASRLPGMGNQPQHF	TGTGCCAGCAGGCTACCAGGGATGGGCAATCAGCCCCAGCATTTT
TRBV5-1	.	TRBD1	TRBJ2-7	CASSSDRGVSYEQYF	TGCGCCAGCAGCTCGGACAGGGGGGTTTCCTACGAGCAGTACTTC
TRBV5-1	.	TRBD2	TRBJ2-1	CASRAGTSGSSYNEQFF	TGCGCCAGCAGGGCCGGGACTAGCGGGAGCTCCTACAATGAGCAGTTCTTC
TRBV2	.	.	TRBJ1-1	CASTRWQGNTEAFF	TGTGCCAGTACAAGGTGGCAGGGGAACACTGAAGCTTTCTTT
TRBV5-4	.	.	TRBJ1-2	CASSLAGGEIGGYTF	TGTGCCAGCAGCTTGGCCGGGGGGGAGATAGGTGGCTACACCTTC
TRBV12-3/TRBV12-4	.	.	TRBJ1-1	CASSLKGLTEAFF	TGTGCCAGCAGTTTAAAGGGGCTGACTGAAGCTTTCTTT
TRBV19	.	TRBD2	TRBJ2-7	CASSITSGSTYEQYF	TGTGCCAGTAGTATTACTAGCGGGAGCACCTACGAGCAGTACTTC
TRBV9	.	TRBD2	TRBJ2-7	CASSPRGLAGSYEQYF	TGTGCCAGCAGCCCAAGAGGACTAGCGGGATCCTACGAGCAGTACTTC
TRBV11-1	.	TRBD1	TRBJ2-5	CASSLPWTGGRETQYF	TGTGCCAGCAGCTTACCTTGGACAGGGGGCCGGGAGACCCAGTACTTC
TRBV9	.	TRBD2	TRBJ2-2	CASSVASSGFPGELFF	TGTGCCAGCAGCGTAGCATCTAGCGGGTTTCCCGGGGAGCTGTTTTTT
TRBV2	.	.	TRBJ1-4	CASSGNTGGPEKLFF	TGTGCCAGCAGTGGGAACACCGGAGGGCCCGAAAAACTGTTTTTT
TRBV27	.	TRBD1	TRBJ2-7	CASSPDRGLGRGTF	TGTGCCAGCAGCCCGGACAGGGGCCTCGGTCGGGGGACTTTC
TRBV15	.	.	TRBJ2-4	CATSRDLGGTGDIQYF	TGTGCCACCAGCAGAGATCTTGGGGGGACTGGGGACATTCAGTACTTC
TRBV7-2	.	.	TRBJ2-7	CASSPPPDRAEQYF	TGTGCCAGCAGCCCCCCGCCAGATCGAGCCGAGCAGTACTTC
TRBV24-1	.	.	TRBJ2-5	CATSEGSRGETQYF	TGTGCCACCAGTGAGGGGTCTAGGGGAGAGACCCAGTACTTC
TRBV18	.	TRBD1	TRBJ1-1	CASSGTGGTEAFF	TGTGCCAGCTCGGGGACAGGGGGGACTGAAGCTTTCTTT
TRBV7-2	few	.	TRBJ2-7	CASSFFVRARRSYEQYF	TGTGCCAGCAGCTTTTTCGTCCGGGCTAGAAGAAGCTACGAGCAGTACTTC
TRBV6-5	.	.	TRBJ1-6	CASMDLWNSPLHF	TGTGCCAGCATGGACCTTTGGAATTCACCCCTCCACTTT
TRBV5-4	.	.	TRBJ2-3	CASSRVDTQYF	TGTGCCAGCAGCCGGGTGGATACGCAGTATTTT
TRBV11-2	.	.	TRBJ2-7	CASSLHGGTYEQYF	TGTGCCAGCAGCTTACACGGAGGGACCTACGAGCAGTACTTC
TRBV6-5	.	TRBD1	TRBJ2-1	CASSYSTQGGNEQFF	TGTGCCAGCAGTTACTCGACACAGGGGGGAAATGAGCAGTTCTTC
TRBV19	few	TRBD1	TRBJ1-6	CASSTTGQGNSPLHF	TGTGCCAGTAGCACGACGGGACAGGGGAATTCACCCCTCCACTTT
TRBV4-1	.	TRBD1	TRBJ2-7	CASRLTGTGGYEQYF	TGCGCCAGCAGACTTACCGGGACAGGGGGGTACGAGCAGTACTTC
TRBV29-1	once	TRBD2	TRBJ2-7	CSVGTSESYEQYF	TGCAGCGTAGGGACTAGCGAATCCTACGAGCAGTACTTC
TRBV3-1/TRBV3-2	.	.	TRBJ2-7	CASSMLRVRRAVF	TGTGCCAGCAGCATGCTTCGTGTTAGACGAGCAGTCTTC
TRBV9	.	.	TRBJ2-2	CASGTTVANTGELFF	TGTGCCAGCGGAACCACAGTTGCGAACACCGGGGAGCTGTTTTTT
TRBV9	.	.	TRBJ2-4	CASSVGVGNIQYF	TGTGCCAGCAGCGTAGGGGTTGGGAACATTCAGTACTTC
TRBV19	.	TRBD2	TRBJ2-5	CASSSTGSGGWETQYF	TGTGCCAGTAGTTCCACTGGTAGCGGGGGGTGGGAGACCCAGTACTTC
TRBV6-5	.	TRBD2	TRBJ2-3	CASSYSRGRAGDTQYF	TGTGCCAGCAGTTACTCTCGAGGGAGGGCCGGAGATACGCAGTATTTT
TRBV19	.	.	TRBJ1-2	CASSIVPPQGDYGYTF	TGTGCCAGTAGTATAGTCCCGCCACAGGGTGACTATGGCTACACCTTC
TRBV6-1	.	TRBD1	TRBJ2-1	CASSARDRAGYNEQFF	TGTGCCAGCAGTGCCCGGGACAGGGCGGGCTACAATGAGCAGTTCTTC
TRBV10-1	.	.	TRBJ2-5	CASRGRRQETQYF	TGCGCCAGCAGAGGACGGCGACAAGAGACCCAGTACTTC
TRBV7-2	.	.	TRBJ1-2	CASSQVWTQTSGYTF	TGTGCCAGCAGCCAAGTGTGGACACAGACGTCTGGCTACACCTTC
TRBV10-2	.	.	TRBJ2-1	CASSDPRGDEQFF	TGCGCCAGCAGTGATCCCAGGGGGGATGAGCAGTTCTTC
TRBV11-2	.	.	TRBJ1-4	CASSSYRDEKLFF	TGTGCCAGCAGCTCATACAGGGATGAAAAACTGTTTTTT
TRBV2	.	.	TRBJ2-5	CAFLYQETQYF	TGTGCCTTCCTGTACCAAGAGACCCAGTACTTC
TRBV6-5	.	TRBD1	TRBJ2-7	CASSYGPGGGYEQYF	TGTGCCAGCAGTTACGGTCCAGGGGGCGGGTACGAGCAGTACTTC
TRBV30	.	.	TRBJ1-3	CAWRSRESGNTIYF	TGTGCCTGGAGGAGTAGAGAGTCTGGAAACACCATATATTTT
TRBV6-1	.	.	TRBJ2-7	CASSEQGGGRYEQYF	TGTGCCAGCAGTGAACAAGGGGGGGGCAGGTACGAGCAGTACTTC
TRBV9	.	TRBD1	TRBJ1-6	CASTPGTGYSPLHF	TGTGCCAGCACACCCGGGACAGGGTATTCACCCCTCCACTTT
TRBV5-4	.	TRBD2	TRBJ2-3	CASSSKRDQADTQYF	TGTGCCAGCAGCTCAAAGCGGGATCAAGCAGATACGCAGTATTTT
TRBV9	once	.	TRBJ2-3	CASSVWADTQYF	TGTGCCAGCAGCGTCTGGGCAGATACGCAGTATTTT
TRBV10-3	once	TRBD1	TRBJ2-5	CAISQGVETQYF	TGTGCCATCAGCCAGGGGGTAGAGACCCAGTACTTC
TRBV5-1	.	.	TRBJ1-2	CASSFREGGYTF	TGCGCCAGCAGCTTCAGGGAGGGGGGCTACACCTTC
TRBV11-3	.	.	TRBJ2-3	CASSLDEVRGTQYF	TGTGCCAGCAGCTTAGATGAAGTCAGAGGTACGCAGTATTTT
TRBV6-4	.	.	TRBJ1-5	CASSVGGDQPQHF	TGTGCCAGCAGTGTGGGAGGGGATCAGCCCCAGCATTTT
TRBV10-2	few	.	TRBJ1-2	CASSEMSGKRNYGYTF	TGCGCCAGCAGTGAAATGTCGGGAAAACGGAACTATGGCTACACCTTC
TRBV12-3/TRBV12-4	few	.	TRBJ1-5	CASSPDGGQPQHF	TGTGCCAGCAGTCCGGACGGAGGGCAGCCCCAGCATTTT
TRBV19	once	.	TRBJ2-7	CASRISGVHEQYF	TGTGCCAGTAGGATCTCAGGGGTCCACGAGCAGTACTTC
TRBV19	.	.	TRBJ1-5	CASSIVGVSNQPQHF	TGTGCCAGTAGTATAGTCGGGGTTAGCAATCAGCCCCAGCATTTT
TRBV7-9	.	.	TRBJ1-1	CASSSPGRTVEAFF	TGTGCCAGCAGCTCTCCGGGACGGACAGTTGAAGCTTTCTTT
TRBV7-2	once	.	TRBJ1-6	CASSLGTTSGSPLHF	TGTGCCAGCAGCTTAGGGACCACCTCAGGTTCACCCCTCCACTTT
TRBV6-5	.	.	TRBJ1-6	CASSPTDSPLHF	TGTGCCAGCAGTCCGACAGATTCACCCCTCCACTTT
TRBV5-1	.	.	TRBJ1-2	CASSLGDGANYGYTF	TGCGCCAGCAGCTTGGGGGACGGAGCTAACTATGGCTACACCTTC